This TCR beta chain came from a study of human T cells and chemical hapten exposure. General study results and limits: PT1 expanded TCR numbers rose with patch test score.

This CDR3 has 11 amino acids. V lost 10 bases, J lost 11 bases, and 8 bases stayed unmatched. Per the germline V gene, CDR1 is MNHNS and CDR2 is SASEGT. Time point in this sample: patch test 1, 2 weeks after DPC sensitization. Treatment noted: therapeutic diphenylcyclopropenone sensitization with weekly scalp DPC. A few counts support this clonotype. The target antigen is unknown. Library construction involved attaching unique molecular identifiers to individual cDNA molecules, which allowed quantitative, reproducible TCR counting. TCRdb independently ran MiXCR on the RACE reads; one entry per CDR3 protein. This table has 380,000 or so distinct CDR3 sequences, more than 4.5% appearing once.

The material was whole blood, obtained in connection with sensitization to the hapten diphenylcyclopropenone (DPC). The chain couples TRBV6-1 to TRBJ2-1; 7 nucleotides match TRBD2. This clonotype was obtained from a woman aged 45-65 years with alopecia areata. Some clones in this sample may be carry-over from other donors' samples. Here the CDR3 reads CATRLADKQFF. For the CDR3, the DNA is TGTGCCACAAGGCTAGCGGATAAGCAGTTCTTC.